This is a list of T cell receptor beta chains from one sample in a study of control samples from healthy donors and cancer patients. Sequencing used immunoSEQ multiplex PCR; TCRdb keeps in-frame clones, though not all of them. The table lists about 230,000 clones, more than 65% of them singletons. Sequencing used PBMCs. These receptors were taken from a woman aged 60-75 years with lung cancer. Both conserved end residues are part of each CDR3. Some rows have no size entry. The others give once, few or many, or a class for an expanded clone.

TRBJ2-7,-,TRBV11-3,CASSLGFDPSYEQYF
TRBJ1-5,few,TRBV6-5,CAIQGGDQPQHF
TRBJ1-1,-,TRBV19,CASSIQMNTEAFF
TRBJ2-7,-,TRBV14,CASSKGLIYEQYF
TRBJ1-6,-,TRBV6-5,CASSFDRDYNSPLHF
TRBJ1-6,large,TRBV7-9,CASSSQSGQGNSPLHF
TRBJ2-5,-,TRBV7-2,CASSLQETQYF
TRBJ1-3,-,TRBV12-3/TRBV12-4,CASRQGAGNTIYF
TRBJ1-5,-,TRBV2,CASSFGTVLQPQHF
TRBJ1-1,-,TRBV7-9,CASRPRDTEAFF
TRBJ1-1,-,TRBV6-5,CASRLTGEAFF
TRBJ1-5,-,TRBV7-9,CASRPLQGENQHF
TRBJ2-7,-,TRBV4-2,CASSQDSGGLSYEQYF
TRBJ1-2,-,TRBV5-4,CASSQDREATYTF
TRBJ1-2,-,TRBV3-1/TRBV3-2,CASNGASLGYGYTF
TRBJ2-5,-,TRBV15,CATSSGRTGGEETQYF
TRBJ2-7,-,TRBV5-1,CASSPGTGGYEQYF
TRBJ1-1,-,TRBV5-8,CASSLGGGAGAFF
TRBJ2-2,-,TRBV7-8,CASSLVGVRNTGELFF
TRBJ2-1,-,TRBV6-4,CASSVQLAGVSEQFF
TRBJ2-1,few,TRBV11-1,CASSLEAGAHNEQFF
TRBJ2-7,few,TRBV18,CASSPWRGYEQYF
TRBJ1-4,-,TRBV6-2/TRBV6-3,CASSSVVNEKLFF
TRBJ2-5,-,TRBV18,CASSPASTAGETQYF